These 3 T cell receptor beta chains share one sample of origin, sequenced in a study of Tregs in tolerant kidney transplant recipients. Their recognized antigens are unknown. Assay used: immunoSEQ multiplex PCR; TCRdb lists only in-frame clones, some missing. This sample has 35,000 to 50,000 clones, with less than 97% found just once. The sequenced material came from Tregs from blood cultured with allogeneic cells. The receptors were gathered from a human donor in good health.

This clone was seen once. This sequence joins TRBV11-3 and TRBJ1-4, with D perhaps matching TRBD1 (5 bases). Between the trimmed V and J ends, which lost 4 bases and 4 bases, there was a span of 19 bases. Per the germline V gene, CDR1 is SGHNT and CDR2 is YENEEA. CDR3 length: 17 residues. In DNA, the CDR3 is TGTGCCAGCAGCTCGAGAAGGGGTCTTTCTTTTAATGAAAAACTGTTTTTT. Translating gives CASSSRRGLSFNEKLFF.

The chain is built from TRBV5-1 and TRBJ1-1, with a weak D call TRBD1 (6 bases). There are 13 residues in the CDR3. Per the germline V gene, CDR1 is SGHRS and CDR2 is YFSETQ. With 7 bases removed from V and 0 bases from J, the gap between germline ends came to 10 bases. The CDR3 here is CASRGQMNTEAFF. The CDR3 DNA follows: TGCGCCAGCCGTGGACAGATGAACACTGAAGCTTTCTTT.

The CDR3 region is CASTSGTVNSPLHF. The CDR3 coding sequence is TGTGCCAGCACCTCCGGGACAGTTAATTCACCCCTCCACTTT. The chain links TRBV2 to TRBJ1-6; the match to TRBD1 covers 7 bases. V lost 7 bases, J lost 6 bases, and 6 bases stayed unmatched. The CDR3 loop spans 14 amino acids. Germline V gene lookup returns CDR1 SNHLY and CDR2 FYNNEI. The entire variable domain, with the rest obtained from reference TRBV2 and TRBJ1-6, is as follows: EPEVTQTPSHQVTQMGQEVILRCVPISNHLYFYWYRQILGQKVEFLVSFYNNEISEKSEIFDDQFSVERPDGSNFTLKIRSTKLEDSAMYFCASTSGTVNSPLHFGNGTRLTVT.